The text below deals with one T cell receptor beta chain. The entry originates in a study of T cell changes during pregnancy in multiple sclerosis. Clones were sequenced by immunoSEQ multiplex PCR, and TCRdb holds only the in-frame ones, with some missing. Among some 47,000 clones listed, more than 80% were seen once. This CDR3 is 12 amino acids long. Trimming removed 5 bases from V and 6 bases from J, with 10 bases in between. Germline values: CDR1 SEHNR, CDR2 FQNEAQ (reference sequence). Sequenced here: CD8+ T cells from peripheral blood mononuclear cells, sampled in the second trimester of pregnancy. The chain recombines TRBV7-9 with TRBJ1-2, with D perhaps matching TRBD1 (6 bases). This clonotype was obtained from a female donor with multiple sclerosis, enrolled in a pregnancy study. CDR3 region: CASSAPGDGYTF. The CDR3 DNA reads as TGTGCCAGCAGCGCCCCAGGGGATGGCTACACCTTC.